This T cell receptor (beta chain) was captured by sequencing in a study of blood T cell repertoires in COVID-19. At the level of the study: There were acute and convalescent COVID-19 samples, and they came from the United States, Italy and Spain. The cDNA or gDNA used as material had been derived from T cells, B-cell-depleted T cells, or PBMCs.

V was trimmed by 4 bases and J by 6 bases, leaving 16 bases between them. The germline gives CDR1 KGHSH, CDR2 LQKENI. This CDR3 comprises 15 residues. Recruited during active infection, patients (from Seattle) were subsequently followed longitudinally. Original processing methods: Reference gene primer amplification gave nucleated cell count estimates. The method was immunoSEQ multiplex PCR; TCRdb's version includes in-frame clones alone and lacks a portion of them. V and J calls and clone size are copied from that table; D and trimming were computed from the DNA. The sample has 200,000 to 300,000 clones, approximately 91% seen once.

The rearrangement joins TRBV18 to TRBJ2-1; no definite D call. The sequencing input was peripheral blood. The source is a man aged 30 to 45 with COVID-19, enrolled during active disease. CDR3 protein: CASSLAAKKVNEQFF. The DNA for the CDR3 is TGTGCCAGCTCACTCGCGGCGAAGAAGGTCAATGAGCAGTTCTTC.